Sequencing of this TCR beta chain was carried out in a study of shared clonotypes between healthy human individuals (dated by TCRdb to 2020 to 2022). Background on the whole study: A few men and a couple of women, aged 18 to 49 years, made up the cohort. For each donor, CD4 naive and CD4 memory were each run on three plates, CD8 naive on two plates, and CD8 memory on one plate. The study deeply sequenced blood TCR repertoires of five healthy adults to estimate repertoire size and the extent of clonotype sharing between individuals. Different laboratories and diverse techniques were used to prepare libraries and sequence TCR repertoires, to increase sequencing depth and limit assay-specific biases. Each donor's leukapheresis produced roughly between roughly 0.85 and 9 billion PBMCs. The paper's findings and limits, for the study overall: Even with the large sequencing depth, rarefaction of the sorted-subset datasets indicated that sequencing was incomplete. Only blood was sampled, and tissue TCR repertoires likely differ from those in blood. The genetic and exposure-history diversity represented was limited by the small number of donors. Based on pairwise subsampling, the degree of clonotype sharing among donors was expected to be affected by sequencing depth. Across several donors, approximately 4.6% of naive CD4, roughly 3.5% of naive CD8, 2% to 2.5% of memory CD4, and around 0.4% of memory CD8 clonotypes were shared. Naive subsets generally had larger estimated clonotype richness than memory subsets did. Compared with non-shared clonotypes, the clonotypes found in all four sorted-subset donors had higher generation probabilities.

Comment on this clone: The antigen it binds to is not known. There are no base qualities to consult, and no much larger clone falls within one base.

The CDR3 holds 16 amino acids from the cysteine to the phenylalanine. Only the CDR3 portion is preserved as DNA: 48 bases, with reading frame beginning at the first base. Here V drops 4 bases and J drops 4 bases, and the junction holds 9 bases not matched to any gene. For CDR1 and CDR2, the germline V gene lists MRHNA and SNTAGT. The donors were healthy, HIV-negative adults with no recently reported acute infections or vaccinations. Every donor was a Caucasian adult living in Nashville, Tennessee, USA. Magnetic negative selection was used to enrich CD4+ T cells, after which naive cells were positively selected on CD45RA and the negative fraction became the memory subset. Blood was collected by leukapheresis, and PBMCs were isolated by Ficoll-Histopaque density gradient centrifugation and then cryopreserved in liquid nitrogen vapor phase. Analytical flow cytometry was used to check the purity and quantity of each magnetically sorted T cell population. Genomic DNA was isolated from every sorted fraction and measured by UV absorbance on a Nanodrop 2000c.

TCR CDR3 regions were amplified from genomic DNA by multiplex PCR using the deep immunoSEQ assay. For each cell subset, the extracted genomic DNA was distributed evenly across all wells of several immunoSEQ 96-well plates, and each plate served as one replicate. For sorted subsets, each replicate PCR was loaded with about 0.2 ug genomic DNA, equivalent to 30,000 or so T cell genomes. The purified libraries were quantified using a Qubit 3.0 fluorometer, sized with a Bioanalyzer 2100, and then quantified again using the KAPA Library Quantification kit. Every immunoSEQ 96-well plate was sequenced on a dedicated single-read 150-cycle Illumina NextSeq 550 flow cell. The source study handled its data this way. The immunoSEQ output contained only junctional sequences without quality scores, so filtering could not match that applied to full-length reads. To assign V/J genes and CDR3, sequences were annotated against IMGT germline references using PyIR, a Python wrapper for IgBLAST v1.9. Any read was removed if the V/J assignment was weak (E-value above 1e-6), the CDR3 was missing, or the read contained stop codons, out-of-frame junctions, or ambiguous translated residues. V3J clonotypes were defined as sequences sharing the same inferred V gene, J gene, and CDR3 amino acid sequence. Percentage overlap between repertoires was calculated by dividing the number of shared unique clonotypes by the size of the smaller repertoire. RTK rarefaction, the Chao1 estimator, and Recon v2.1 estimates of unobserved clonotypes were used to assess repertoire richness. For all TCRbeta clonotypes obtained by the gDNA method from a handful of donors, generation probabilities were computed with OLGA. In its TCRdb copy, this immuneACCESS table keeps in-frame sequences only and misses some clones. Where compared with another copy, unresolved V genes explain less than half of these, and the others have no known cause. The D gene and trimming were derived from the DNA, and the V and J assignments and clone size from that table. This sample is represented by over a million clones; around 97% of them were singletons. The ten largest make up 1% to 1.5% of the sample.

Sequencing input: naive CD4+ T cells sorted from blood. In light of the paper, this sample's cell subset or site label describes: CD45RA+ positively selected. The chain couples TRBV6-4 to TRBJ2-2, with 7 bases matching TRBD2. The receptor's source is a man aged 25 to 40 in good health. The DNA reads TGTGCCAGCAGTGTGGGGCTAGCGGAAACCACCGGGGAGCTGTTTTTT. This codes for CASSVGLAETTGELFF.